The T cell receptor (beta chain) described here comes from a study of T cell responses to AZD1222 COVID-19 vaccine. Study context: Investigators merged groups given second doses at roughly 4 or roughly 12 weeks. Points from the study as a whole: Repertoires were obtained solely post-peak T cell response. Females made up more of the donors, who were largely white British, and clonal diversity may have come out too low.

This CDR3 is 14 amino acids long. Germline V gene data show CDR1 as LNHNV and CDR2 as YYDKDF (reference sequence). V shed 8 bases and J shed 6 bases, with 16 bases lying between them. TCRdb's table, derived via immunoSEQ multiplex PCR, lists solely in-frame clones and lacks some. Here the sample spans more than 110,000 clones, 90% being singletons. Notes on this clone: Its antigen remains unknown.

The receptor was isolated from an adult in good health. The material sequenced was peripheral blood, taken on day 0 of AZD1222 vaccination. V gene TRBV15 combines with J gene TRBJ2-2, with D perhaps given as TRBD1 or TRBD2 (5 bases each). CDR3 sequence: CATLEDRGPGELFF. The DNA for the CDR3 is TGTGCCACCCTGGAGGATAGGGGACCCGGGGAGCTGTTTTTT.